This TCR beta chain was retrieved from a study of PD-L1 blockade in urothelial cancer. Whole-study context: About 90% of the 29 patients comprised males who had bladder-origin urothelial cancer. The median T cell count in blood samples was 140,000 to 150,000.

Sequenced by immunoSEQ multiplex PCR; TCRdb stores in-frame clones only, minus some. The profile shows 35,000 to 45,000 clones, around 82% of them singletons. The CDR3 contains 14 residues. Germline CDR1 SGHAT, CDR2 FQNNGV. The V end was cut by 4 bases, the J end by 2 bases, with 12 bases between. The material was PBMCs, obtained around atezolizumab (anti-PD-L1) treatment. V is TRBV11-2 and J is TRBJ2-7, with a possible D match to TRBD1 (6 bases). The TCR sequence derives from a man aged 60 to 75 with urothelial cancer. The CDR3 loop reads CASSSLDSPYEQYF. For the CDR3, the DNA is TGTGCCAGCAGCTCCTTGGACAGTCCCTACGAGCAGTACTTC.